A single sample gave rise to the 18 T cell receptor beta chains below, sequenced in a study of OX40 agonist ivuxolimab in advanced cancers. Measured with immunoSEQ multiplex PCR; TCRdb has only the in-frame clones, and not every one. The repertoire holds about 26,000 clones, with 88% as singletons. This material consisted of CD4+ or CD8+ T cells sorted from blood, taken in a trial of the OX40 agonist ivuxolimab. These receptors all come from an adult with an advanced solid tumor such as melanoma, head and neck, liver or kidney cancer.

This clone appeared a few times. This chain joins TRBV29-1 and TRBJ1-1; D is unclear. V was clipped by 6 bases and J by 3 bases, with 11 bases between them. Germline-derived CDR1 and CDR2 are SQVTM and ANQGSEA. The CDR3 extends over 12 amino acids. CDR3: CSVVTDYTEAFF. The CDR3 coding sequence is TGCAGCGTCGTCACGGACTACACTGAAGCTTTCTTT.

This clone was recorded only once. The chain links TRBV21-1 to TRBJ2-1; TRBD1, the table's D call, lacks a check against the DNA. TRBV21-1 counts as a pseudogene. The CDR3 is 17 amino acids. The CDR3 DNA sequence: TGTGCCAGCAGCAAAAACGGGACAGTTCTGATTTACAATGAGCAGTTCTTC. It specifies CASSKNGTVLIYNEQFF.

The chain combines TRBV11-2 with TRBJ1-2; a weak D match, TRBD1 (5 bases). This CDR3 spans 13 amino acids. V lost 5 bases and J 0 bases, leaving 7 bases between the germline ends. Germline values: CDR1 SGHAT, CDR2 FQNNGV. The CDR3 sequence: CASSRDANYGYTF. The CDR3 bases are TGTGCCAGCAGCCGGGACGCTAACTATGGCTACACCTTC.

Remarks on this clone: The sample carries other DNA sequences with the same CDR3. This chain joins TRBV2 and TRBJ2-7; weak D call: TRBD2 (5 bases). Per the germline V gene, CDR1 is SNHLY and CDR2 is FYNNEI. V shed 6 bases and J shed 6 bases, with 6 bases lying between them. This CDR3 region has 10 residues. The CDR3 reads CASSGVEQYF. CDR3 bases: TGTGCCAGCAGCGGGGTCGAGCAGTACTTC.

This clone was counted once. The V call is TRBV6-5, the J call TRBJ1-2; the D gene is possibly TRBD1 (6 bases). From germline, CDR1 is MNHEY and CDR2 SVGAGI. This CDR3 is built from 15 residues. Trimming took 2 bases from V and 3 from J, leaving 13 bases between them. As DNA, the CDR3 is TGTGCCAGCAGTTACCAAGGGGGGCATGACTATGGCTACACCTTC. This encodes CASSYQGGHDYGYTF.

The V call is TRBV28, the J call TRBJ1-1, with D perhaps TRBD1 (5 bases). This CDR3 spans 15 amino acids. Germline V gives CDR1 MDHEN, CDR2 SYDVKM. Trimming took 7 bases from V and 1 from J, leaving 16 bases between them. The DNA of the CDR3 is TGTGCCAGCAAAGTCCGCCCGGGGGAGAACACTGAAGCTTTCTTT. This codes for CASKVRPGENTEAFF. The whole variable domain, remainder taken from reference TRBV28 and TRBJ1-1, is DVKVTQSSRYLVKRTGEKVFLECVQDMDHENMFWYRQDPGLGLRLIYFSYDVKMKEKGDIPEGYSVSREKKERFSLILESASTNQTSMYLCASKVRPGENTEAFFGQGTRLTVV.

The rearrangement uses TRBV30 and TRBJ2-7; 7 bases are a match to TRBD2. The V segment lost 2 bases and the J segment 3 bases; nucleotides outside the gene matches: 4. The CDR3 loop spans 13 amino acids. CDR1 and CDR2 from the germline V gene are GTSNPN and SVGIG (reference sequence). CDR3 loop: CAWSFGGGYEQYF. The DNA for the CDR3 is TGTGCCTGGAGTTTTGGGGGGGGCTACGAGCAGTACTTC.

J is TRBJ2-2 and V is TRBV28; 8 nucleotides line up with TRBD1. This CDR3 contains 17 residues. Germline CDR1 reads MDHEN; CDR2 reads SYDVKM. V was pared by 1 base and J by 6 bases, with 10 bases of the junction left unmatched. For the CDR3, the DNA is TGTGCCAGCAGTTTATACACGGACAGGGTTTTTTCCGGGGAGCTGTTTTTT. As protein: CASSLYTDRVFSGELFF.

This chain uses TRBV6-1 with TRBJ2-7, with D tentatively TRBD1 or TRBD2 (6 bases each). Germline V CDR1 and CDR2: MNHNS, SASEGT. This CDR3 contains 16 residues. Between the trimmed V and J ends, which lost 1 base and 1 base, there was a span of 14 bases. The CDR3 is CASSEEEQGGSYEQYF. The DNA for the CDR3 is TGTGCCAGCAGTGAAGAAGAACAGGGAGGTTCCTACGAGCAGTACTTC.

The chain has TRBV27 and TRBJ1-2; D remains unclear. The germline V gene encodes CDR1 MNHEY and CDR2 SMNVEV (reference sequence). The V and J ends lost 2 bases and 6 bases respectively, with 10 bases between them. This CDR3 comprises 13 residues. This chain's CDR3 is CASSLTGWDGYTF. The CDR3 bases are TGTGCCAGCAGTTTAACGGGCTGGGATGGCTACACCTTC.

The genes are TRBV7-8 and TRBJ1-4, with unresolved D. Germline V gene lookup returns CDR1 SGHVS and CDR2 FQNEAQ. This CDR3 is 14 amino acids long. Trimming pared 5 bases from V and 4 bases from J, leaving 11 bases between. This chain's CDR3 is CASSRAGFNEKLFF. The CDR3 DNA is TGTGCCAGCAGCAGGGCGGGATTTAATGAAAAACTGTTTTTT.

The chain recombines TRBV7-8 with TRBJ2-5, with D perhaps TRBD1 (5 bases). CDR1 is SGHVS and CDR2 is FQNEAQ in the germline V gene. V was clipped by 0 bases and J by 2 bases, with 16 bases between them. The CDR3 totals 17 residues. CDR3 sequence: CASSLAGLVVPQETQYF. CDR3 DNA: TGTGCCAGCAGCTTAGCGGGGCTAGTGGTCCCTCAAGAGACCCAGTACTTC.

This chain connects TRBV27 to TRBJ2-5, with 7 bases lining up with TRBD1. CDR3 size: 13 residues. With V trimmed by 3 bases and J by 4 bases, 2 bases remained unmatched. CDR1 is MNHEY, CDR2 SMNVEV, per germline (reference sequence). The CDR3, as DNA: TGTGCCAGCAGTTTCAGGACAGGAGAGACCCAGTACTTC. Translated, it gives CASSFRTGETQYF.

A single count supports this clone. This chain connects TRBV5-1 to TRBJ2-3; the match to TRBD2 covers 7 bases. CDR3 length equals 15 residues. V was clipped by 0 bases and J by 4 bases; unmatched bases: 5. Looked up from germline, CDR1 is SGHRS and CDR2 is YFSETQ. The CDR3 DNA reads TGCGCCAGCAGCTTGGGTGGACTAGACGCAGATACGCAGTATTTT. Its protein is CASSLGGLDADTQYF. Variable domain in full (rest from reference TRBV5-1 and TRBJ2-3): KAGVTQTPRYLIKTRGQQVTLSCSPISGHRSVSWYQQTPGQGLQFLFEYFSETQRNKGNFPGRFSGRQFSNSRSEMNVSTLELGDSALYLCASSLGGLDADTQYFGPGTRLTVL.

This chain links TRBV19 with TRBJ2-2; TRBD1 or TRBD2 may be the D gene (5 bases each). Germline-derived CDR1 and CDR2 are LNHDA and SQIVND (reference sequence). V was shortened by 8 bases and J by 6 bases, with 13 bases between the two germline ends. The CDR3 covers 13 residues. DNA of the CDR3: TGTGCCAGTTCGGCAGGGACCGCCGGGGAGCTGTTTTTT. Translation gives CASSAGTAGELFF.

This sequence joins TRBV7-9 and TRBJ2-7; weak D call: TRBD1 (5 bases). The CDR3 totals 13 residues. CDR1 and CDR2 (germline): SEHNR, FQNEAQ (reference sequence). The V end was cut by 5 bases, the J end by 1 base, with 9 bases between. Here the CDR3 DNA reads TGTGCCAGCAGCCCCTACAGGTCCTACGAGCAGTACTTC. It specifies CASSPYRSYEQYF.

This clone is categorized as medium-sized. This rearrangement joins TRBV5-4 to TRBJ2-5; D may be TRBD1 (6 bases). The CDR3 is 15 residues long. Germline V lookup: CDR1 SGHNT, CDR2 YYREEE (reference sequence). V lost 3 bases and J 2 bases, leaving 14 bases between the germline ends. The CDR3 is CASSSGVSLQETQYF. As DNA, the CDR3 is TGTGCCAGCAGCTCAGGGGTCTCGCTTCAAGAGACCCAGTACTTC.

The gene calls are TRBV7-9 and TRBJ2-7; 10 bases map to TRBD2. This CDR3 spans 14 amino acids. Germline CDR1 is SEHNR and CDR2 is FQNEAQ (reference sequence). V was pared by 5 bases and J by 5 bases, with 6 bases of the junction left unmatched. The CDR3 sequence is CASSPSGGGNEQYF. The CDR3 nucleotides are TGTGCCAGCAGCCCTAGCGGGGGAGGCAACGAGCAGTACTTC.